What follows describes a single TCR beta chain. Its antigen remains unidentified. No base quality values were provided; no much bigger clone lies one nucleotide off. The data belong to a study of early T cells in non-severe SARS-CoV-2 infection (dated by TCRdb to the early 2020s). With regard to the full study: Because TCR sequencing was done on bulk RNA from unsorted whole blood, the alpha and beta chains could not be paired. Results and caveats for the whole study, not just this receptor: Matching against VDJdb was skewed toward anti-spike CD8 responses, likely underestimated virus-specific expansions, and missed private and CD4 specificities.

Library generation was performed with 5' RACE. Instrument used: NextSeq 500. Unique molecular identifiers were attached to individual cDNA molecules in the TCR library protocol so that sequencing error and PCR bias could be corrected. Both TCR alpha and beta chains were sequenced, and tight co-correlation was observed between alpha and beta sequence abundances in each sample. As for the original processing: Decombinator V4 was used to annotate TCR sequences for V gene, J gene and CDR3. Expanded TCRs were defined as changing significantly between any two time points under a Poisson model with p below 0.0001. TCR abundances were normalised to the total number of TCRs sequenced in each sample and reported as counts per million. MAIT TCRs were defined by TRAV1-2 paired with TRAJ12, TRAJ20 or TRAJ33, and iNKT TCRs by TRAV10 paired with TRAJ18. A search of VDJdb, accessed on 1 November 2021, was run for TCRs annotated to CMV, EBV and SARS-CoV-2, with TCRs annotated for multiple antigens excluded. TCRdb reworked the public reads: Q25 trimming with fastp, MiXCR clone assembly, productive beta chains retained. Duplicate CDR3 protein sequences are folded into a single record with the most common DNA and genes. V and J calls and clone size were set by TCRdb, not the authors. The sample table shows roughly 80,000 distinct CDR3 sequences, and around 17% are seen once. Approximately 2.9% of the sample belongs to the ten largest clones.

Set within a cohort of healthcare workers in London, UK, this nested case-control study involved weekly PCR testing of nasopharyngeal swabs along with blood sampling. Healthcare workers were recruited between 23 and 31 March 2020, during the week of the UK lockdown, and were followed weekly for up to 16 weeks. The V end gives up 2 bases and the J end 0 bases, leaving 4 bases in the junction not matched to a gene. As encoded in the germline V gene, CDR1 is SGHVS while CDR2 is FNYEAQ. The CDR3 spans 17 residues, from the cysteine through the phenylalanine. Only the CDR3 DNA stays, 51 bases, in frame from base 1.

The chain couples TRBV7-6 to TRBJ2-3, and 11 junctional nucleotides match TRBD2. This clonotype was obtained from an adult who was a healthcare worker with PCR-confirmed SARS-CoV-2 infection or an uninfected control (not recorded which). The material sequenced was whole blood. The bases read TGTGCCAGCAGCTTAATCCCTAGCGGGGGGAGCACAGATACGCAGTATTTT. This sequence encodes CASSLIPSGGSTDTQYF.